This T cell receptor (beta chain) was identified in a study of cytomegalovirus exposure and HLA in healthy donors. V was pared by 4 bases and J by 4 bases, with 14 bases between. The CDR3 totals 15 residues. Germline lookup yields CDR1 MNHNY and CDR2 SVGAGI (reference sequence). PCR employed 60 Vbeta and 13 Jbeta primers. Method: immunoSEQ multiplex PCR; TCRdb's copy keeps in-frame clones and lacks some. This sample yields over 110,000 clones, of which 60% to 85% are seen a single time; about 1% belongs to the top ten. This clone showed up just a few times. Sequencing input: PBMCs. This receptor was taken from a man aged 18 to 29 in good health and CMV-seronegative. V and J are TRBV6-6 and TRBJ1-5; the D is unclear. This CDR3 reads CASSSRMGLNQPQHF. The CDR3 DNA is TGTGCCAGCAGTTCAAGGATGGGCCTAAATCAGCCCCAGCATTTT.